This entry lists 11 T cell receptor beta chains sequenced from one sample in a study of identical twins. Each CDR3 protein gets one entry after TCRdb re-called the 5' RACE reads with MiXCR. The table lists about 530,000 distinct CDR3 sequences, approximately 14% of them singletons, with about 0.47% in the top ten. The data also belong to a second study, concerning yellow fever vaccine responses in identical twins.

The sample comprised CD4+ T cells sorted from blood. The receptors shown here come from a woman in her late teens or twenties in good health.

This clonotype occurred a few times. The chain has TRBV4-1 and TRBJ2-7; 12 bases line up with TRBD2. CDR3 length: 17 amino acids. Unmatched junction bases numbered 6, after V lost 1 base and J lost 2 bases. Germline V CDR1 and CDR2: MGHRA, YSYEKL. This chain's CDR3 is CASSQGTGTSGPYEQYF. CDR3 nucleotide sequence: TGCGCCAGCAGCCAAGGAACTGGGACTAGCGGGCCCTACGAGCAGTACTTC.

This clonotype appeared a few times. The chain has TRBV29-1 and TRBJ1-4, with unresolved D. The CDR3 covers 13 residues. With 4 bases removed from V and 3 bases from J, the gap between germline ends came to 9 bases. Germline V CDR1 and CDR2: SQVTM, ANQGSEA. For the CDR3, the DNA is TGCAGCGTTGTCACGCATCCTAATGAAAAACTGTTTTTT. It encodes CSVVTHPNEKLFF.

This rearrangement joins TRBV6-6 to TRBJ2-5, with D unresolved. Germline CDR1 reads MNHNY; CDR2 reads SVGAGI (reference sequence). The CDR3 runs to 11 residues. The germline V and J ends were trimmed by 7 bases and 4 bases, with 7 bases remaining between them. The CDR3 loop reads CASTGRETQYF. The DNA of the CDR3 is TGTGCCAGCACGGGCCGAGAGACCCAGTACTTC.

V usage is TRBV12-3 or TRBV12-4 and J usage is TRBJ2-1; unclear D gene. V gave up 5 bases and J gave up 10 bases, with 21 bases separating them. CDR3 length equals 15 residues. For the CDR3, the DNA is TGTGCCAGCAGTCCCGGTTCACTTCCAGCTGTCGAGCAGTTCTTC. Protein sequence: CASSPGSLPAVEQFF.

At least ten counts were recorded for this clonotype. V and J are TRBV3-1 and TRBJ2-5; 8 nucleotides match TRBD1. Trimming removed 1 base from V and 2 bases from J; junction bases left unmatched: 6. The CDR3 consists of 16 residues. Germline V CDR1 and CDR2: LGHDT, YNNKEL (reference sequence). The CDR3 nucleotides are TGTGCCAGCAGCCAAGTAGGGACAGGCGATCAAGAGACCCAGTACTTC. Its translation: CASSQVGTGDQETQYF.

Written as DNA, the CDR3 is TGTGCCAGCAGTTACTCGAGTCAGAACCAAGAGACCCAGTACTTC. It codes for CASSYSSQNQETQYF. V is TRBV6-5 and J is TRBJ2-5; unclear D gene. The CDR3 consists of 15 residues. CDR1 is MNHEY, CDR2 SVGAGI, per germline. Trimming pared 0 bases from V and 0 bases from J, leaving 8 bases between.

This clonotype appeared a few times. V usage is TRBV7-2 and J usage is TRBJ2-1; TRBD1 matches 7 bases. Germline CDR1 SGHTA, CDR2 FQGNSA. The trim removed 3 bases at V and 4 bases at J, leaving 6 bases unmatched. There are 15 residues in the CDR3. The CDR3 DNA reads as TGTGCCAGCAGCTTTCTGGGACAGAGATACAATGAGCAGTTCTTC. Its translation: CASSFLGQRYNEQFF.

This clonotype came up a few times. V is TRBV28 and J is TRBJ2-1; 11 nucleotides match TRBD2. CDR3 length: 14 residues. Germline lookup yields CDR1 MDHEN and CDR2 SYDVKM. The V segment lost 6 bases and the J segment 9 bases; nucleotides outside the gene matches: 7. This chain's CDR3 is CASRGVAGGIEQFF. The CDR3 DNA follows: TGTGCCAGCAGAGGAGTAGCGGGAGGGATTGAGCAGTTCTTC.

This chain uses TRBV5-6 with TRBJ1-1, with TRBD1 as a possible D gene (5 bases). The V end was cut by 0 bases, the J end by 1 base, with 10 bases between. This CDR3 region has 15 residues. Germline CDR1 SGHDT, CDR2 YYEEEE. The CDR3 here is CASSLEGRWNTEAFF. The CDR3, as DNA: TGTGCCAGCAGCTTGGAGGGACGGTGGAACACTGAAGCTTTCTTT. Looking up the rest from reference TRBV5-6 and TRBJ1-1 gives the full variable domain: DAGVTQSPTHLIKTRGQQVTLRCSPKSGHDTVSWYQQALGQGPQFIFQYYEEEERQRGNFPDRFSGHQFPNYSSELNVNALLLGDSALYLCASSLEGRWNTEAFFGQGTRLTVV.

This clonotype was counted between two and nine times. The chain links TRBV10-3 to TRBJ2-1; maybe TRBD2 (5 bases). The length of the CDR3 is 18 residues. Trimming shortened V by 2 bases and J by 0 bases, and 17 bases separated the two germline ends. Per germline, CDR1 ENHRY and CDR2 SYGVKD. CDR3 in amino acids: CAISEDNSKGSSYNEQFF. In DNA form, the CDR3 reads TGTGCCATCAGTGAGGATAATAGTAAAGGGAGCTCCTACAATGAGCAGTTCTTC.

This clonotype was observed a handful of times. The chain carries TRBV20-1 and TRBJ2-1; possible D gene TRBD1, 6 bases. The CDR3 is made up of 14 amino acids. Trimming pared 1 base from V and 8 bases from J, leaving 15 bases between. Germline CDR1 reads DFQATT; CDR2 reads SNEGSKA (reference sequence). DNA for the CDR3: TGCAGTGCTAGAGCAGGGGATAGGCTAGATGAGCAGTTCTTC. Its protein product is CSARAGDRLDEQFF.